This TCR beta chain was captured by sequencing in a study of PD-L1 blockade in urothelial cancer. Time point specified: peripheral blood 6 weeks after treatment start. The CDR3 sequence is 16 residues long. Germline V gene sequence: CDR1 PRHDT, CDR2 FYEKMQ (reference sequence). V dropped 1 base and J dropped 0 bases, with 11 bases sitting between them. Using immunoSEQ multiplex PCR, the repertoire was profiled, and TCRdb retains in-frame clones only, with some absent. Among 120,000 or so clones, roughly 83% were seen once, and the ten largest hold about 2.4%. Sequenced material: PBMCs, taken around atezolizumab (anti-PD-L1) treatment. V usage is TRBV13 and J usage is TRBJ2-3; D possibly corresponds to TRBD1 (6 bases). The origin of this receptor is a middle-aged man with urothelial cancer. CDR3 sequence: CASSLEAGQSTDTQYF. The CDR3 DNA reads TGTGCCAGCAGCTTAGAAGCCGGACAGAGCACAGATACGCAGTATTTT.